The next 6 T cell receptor beta chains were all read from a single sample in a study of response to subunit inactivated influenza vaccine. TCRdb re-called the RT-PCR reads with MiXCR, one entry per CDR3 protein. The data hold fewer than 600,000 distinct CDR3 sequences, with less than 7.5% observed a single time. This sample comprised PBMCs from blood, obtained about 23 months after vaccination. The receptors originated from a man aged 45-69 years who received an inactivated influenza vaccine.

V is TRBV7-9 and J is TRBJ1-2, with 7 bases fitting TRBD1. The CDR3 is 14 residues long. J gave up 9 bases and V 7 bases, and 14 bases lay outside the gene matches. In germline, CDR1 is SEHNR, CDR2 FQNEAQ (reference sequence). The CDR3 reads CASIDRASTSRYTF. DNA for the CDR3: TGTGCCAGCATCGACAGGGCCTCAACTTCTCGCTACACCTTC.

This clonotype was detected only a few times. The chain is built from TRBV4-1 and TRBJ2-7; 7 bases fit TRBD1. This CDR3 region has 14 residues. Germline trimming cut 4 bases from V and 2 bases from J; bases unmatched to any gene: 5. The germline V gene encodes CDR1 MGHRA and CDR2 YSYEKL. In DNA form, the CDR3 reads TGCGCCAGCAGCCCCTCGACAGGGCCCTACGAGCAGTACTTC. Its protein is CASSPSTGPYEQYF.

In its sample, this clonotype was seen many times. The CDR3 is CASSHYRQYNTEAFF. In DNA, the CDR3 is TGTGCCAGCAGCCATTATCGACAGTATAACACTGAAGCTTTCTTT. This chain links TRBV3-1 with TRBJ1-1, with D possibly TRBD1 on 5 matching bases. Between the trimmed V and J ends, which lost 3 bases and 2 bases, there was a span of 13 bases. The CDR3 spans 15 residues. Per the germline V gene, CDR1 is LGHDT and CDR2 is YNNKEL (reference sequence).

This clonotype has only a few counts. The chain has TRBV28 and TRBJ2-1; D gene uncertain. This CDR3 contains 16 residues. CDR1 and CDR2 (germline): MDHEN, SYDVKM. The V gene lost 10 bases and the J gene lost 0 bases, with 19 bases spanning the gap. CDR3 region: CATYSPTLRSYNEQFF. CDR3 sequence (DNA): TGTGCCACCTACAGCCCCACTTTACGCTCCTACAATGAGCAGTTCTTC.

This clonotype was counted ten times or more. V is TRBV12-3 or TRBV12-4 and J is TRBJ2-2; no reliable D call. The V gene lost 3 bases and the J gene lost 4 bases, with 9 bases spanning the gap. The CDR3 is 14 residues long. The DNA of the CDR3 is TGTGCCAGCAGTTTGCAGGAATTCACCGGGGAGCTGTTTTTT. Its protein product is CASSLQEFTGELFF.

The chain joins TRBV4-2 to TRBJ1-3, with D tentatively TRBD1 (6 bases). Trimming left V 2 bases short and J 0 bases short, with 11 bases between. Germline V CDR1 and CDR2: LGHNA, YNFKEQ. CDR3 size: 16 residues. This chain's CDR3 is CASSQWGPRSGNTIYF. Written as DNA, the CDR3 is TGTGCCAGCAGCCAATGGGGGCCTCGCTCTGGAAACACCATATATTTT.